The rows below give T cell receptor beta chains drawn from one sample of a study of radiation and T cells in renal cell carcinoma. Libraries were prepared by immunoSEQ multiplex PCR; TCRdb keeps only in-frame clonotypes and omits some of them. The repertoire includes about 130,000 clones, about 88% of them detected once, and 12% sits in the top ten. The sequencing here drew on blood, taken from a patient whose treatment included radiotherapy and nephrectomy. These receptor sequences come from a woman in her 50s with renal cell carcinoma. CDR3s leave out the opening cysteine and the closing phenylalanine or tryptophan. Fields, in order: D gene, V gene, CDR3 length, clone size, J gene, CDR3 protein. D genes are given only for firm matches. Clone size is not always given. Where it is, it says once, few, many or a class for expanded clones.

TRBD2	TRBV6-5	13	.	TRBJ2-5	ASSSSSGAQETQY
.	TRBV21-1	15	.	TRBJ2-2	ASSTRDRATGTGELF
TRBD2	TRBV2	12	.	TRBJ2-1	ASRFTGGLNEQF
.	TRBV1	12	.	TRBJ2-1	TSSRGVGRNEQF
TRBD1	TRBV29-1	13	.	TRBJ2-7	SVEVGDRSSYEQY
TRBD2	TRBV19	13	once	TRBJ2-1	ASSIGAGGYREQF
.	TRBV30	13	.	TRBJ1-1	AWSKWREANTEAF
.	TRBV2	11	.	TRBJ2-1	ASTRDSYNEQF
.	TRBV27	11	.	TRBJ1-6	ASSLNRNSPLH
.	TRBV11-3	10	.	TRBJ2-2	ASSLLPTELF
.	TRBV4-3	13	.	TRBJ2-6	ASSQRGYGANVLT
.	TRBV25-1	12	.	TRBJ1-2	ASSEWAGGYGYT
.	TRBV5-1	12	.	TRBJ2-5	ASSLSTPQETQY
TRBD1	TRBV30	11	.	TRBJ2-7	AWSVQGSYEQY
.	TRBV4-2	14	.	TRBJ2-5	ASSQGRGARQETQY
.	TRBV29-1	10	.	TRBJ1-2	SVAEGRLGYT
TRBD2	TRBV9	15	.	TRBJ2-1	ASSVNPAGATYNEQF
TRBD1	TRBV2	10	.	TRBJ2-3	AVQGNTDTQY
.	TRBV7-2	13	.	TRBJ1-1	ASSPGGVMNTEAF
.	TRBV4-1	12	.	TRBJ2-2	ASRPQGNTGELF
.	TRBV7-2	11	.	TRBJ2-3	ASSLVGADTQY
TRBD1	TRBV19	14	.	TRBJ1-3	ASSIPGGVTGNTIY
.	TRBV5-4	11	.	TRBJ2-3	ASSRASTDTQY
.	TRBV7-8	13	.	TRBJ1-3	ASRRTESSGNTIY
.	TRBV7-9	13	.	TRBJ1-1	ASSLSGQPGTEAF
.	TRBV19	11	once	TRBJ1-1	ASSTGHPTEAF
.	TRBV19	13	.	TRBJ1-5	ASSIENRVYQPQH
TRBD2	TRBV6-6	14	.	TRBJ2-5	ASSYSTSGGQETQY
.	TRBV6-1	14	.	TRBJ1-5	ASSDGVVGPLSPQH
.	TRBV21-1	9	.	TRBJ2-7	ASSKTNEQY
.	TRBV6-5	12	.	TRBJ1-1	ASSYSSGFTEAF
TRBD1	TRBV4-2	13	many	TRBJ1-2	ASSQGQGALDGYT
TRBD1	TRBV11-3	15	.	TRBJ2-6	ASSLGQGEAGANVLT
TRBD1	TRBV2	13	.	TRBJ1-3	ASRPDRVSGNTIY
TRBD1	TRBV5-1	13	.	TRBJ1-1	ASSFAGTENTEAF
.	TRBV21-1	10	.	TRBJ1-1	ASSKAGGCAF
TRBD2	TRBV29-1	12	.	TRBJ2-1	SGSFTSGGNEQF
TRBD1	TRBV2	11	.	TRBJ1-1	ARRRDRDRQAF
.	TRBV19	13	.	TRBJ2-1	ASSPGDPQGFEQF
.	TRBV9	12	.	TRBJ1-5	ASSVDLGNQPQH
.	TRBV6-1	12	.	TRBJ2-3	ASSEVGFADTQY
TRBD1	TRBV14	13	.	TRBJ1-3	ASSQVRGRGNTIY
TRBD1	TRBV7-9	14	.	TRBJ1-6	ASSSQGAVYNSPLH
.	TRBV18	13	.	TRBJ1-4	ASSPPGGTGEKLF
TRBD1	TRBV11-2	11	few	TRBJ1-1	ASRTGQRTEAF